Each of the 13 T cell receptor beta chains below was sequenced from the same sample in a study of vaccination and CD4 T cells after COVID-19. Treatment here: approximately nine-day PBMC culture with coronavirus spike peptide pools or control peptides (ViraFEST assay). These TCRs are of unknown antigen specificity. The Oncomine TCR Beta short-read assay was applied to DNA of cultured CD4+ T cells. Using its own MiXCR run on the PCR reads, TCRdb lists one record per CDR3 protein. Of over 10,000 distinct CDR3 sequences in the sample, over 70% were seen once. Sequences were obtained from CD4+ T cells from blood, cultured in vitro. Receptors originate from a human donor who had recovered from COVID-19.

The sample holds a few counts of this clonotype. The rearrangement joins TRBV27 to TRBJ2-3, with D hard to call. V lost 2 bases and J lost 0, with 0 bases in between. Germline CDR1 MNHEY, CDR2 SMNVEV (reference sequence). The CDR3 loop spans 12 amino acids. CDR3 sequence (DNA): TGTGCCAGCAGTTTAAGCACAGATACGCAGTATTTT. It specifies CASSLSTDTQYF.

J is TRBJ2-3 and V is TRBV4-3; 7 nucleotides line up with TRBD2. The CDR3 is made up of 16 amino acids. The germline CDR1 and CDR2 sequences are LGHNA and YSLEER. Germline trimming cut 1 base from V and 4 bases from J; bases unmatched to any gene: 8. CDR3 sequence (DNA): TGCGCCAGCAGCCAAGGTACGGGAGGTATCGCAGATACGCAGTATTTT. Amino acid sequence: CASSQGTGGIADTQYF.

This clonotype was picked up a small number of times. This chain connects TRBV7-9 to TRBJ2-2; 7 positions match TRBD1. The junction had 9 bases not matched to a gene; V was cut back by 7 bases and J by 4 bases. The CDR3 extends over 15 amino acids. Germline V gives CDR1 SEHNR, CDR2 FQNEAQ (reference sequence). For the CDR3, the DNA is TGTGCCAGCACCCCCGGGACAGCCTTCACCGGGGAGCTGTTTTTT. Encoded protein: CASTPGTAFTGELFF. The full variable domain, with the rest looked up from reference TRBV7-9 and TRBJ2-2, is DTGVSQNPRHKITKRGQNVTFRCDPISEHNRLYWYRQTLGQGPEFLTYFQNEAQLEKSRLLSDRFSAERPKGSFSTLEIQRTEQGDSAMYLCASTPGTAFTGELFFGEGSRLTVL.

This rearrangement joins TRBV19 to TRBJ2-5; D not certain. The CDR3 contains 14 residues. V was clipped by 2 bases and J by 1 base, with 8 bases between them. CDR1 is LNHDA and CDR2 is SQIVND in the germline V gene (reference sequence). This CDR3 reads CASSIRHTQETQYF. Here the CDR3 DNA reads TGTGCCAGTAGTATACGACATACCCAAGAGACCCAGTACTTC.

This sequence joins TRBV4-3 and TRBJ2-2; unclear D gene. V was clipped by 1 base and J by 5 bases, with 14 bases between them. Germline loops: CDR1 LGHNA, CDR2 YSLEER. The length of the CDR3 is 16 residues. As DNA, the CDR3 is TGCGCCAGCAGCCAAGGGCTCCTCGAAATAACCGGGGAGCTGTTTTTT. This sequence encodes CASSQGLLEITGELFF.

The V gene is TRBV6-2 or TRBV6-3, the J gene TRBJ1-2, with 9 bases lining up with TRBD1. CDR1 and CDR2 (germline): MNHEY, SVGEGT. The trim removed 4 bases at V and 3 bases at J, leaving 12 bases unmatched. This CDR3 is 17 amino acids long. The CDR3 coding sequence is TGTGCCAGCAGTTTCGTACAGGGGGCGACCGTTGACTATGGCTACACCTTC. This translates into CASSFVQGATVDYGYTF.

This clonotype has a handful of counts. The genes are TRBV10-3 and TRBJ1-1; D gene ambiguous. Trimming took 8 bases from V and 0 from J, leaving 10 bases between them. Per the germline V gene, CDR1 is ENHRY and CDR2 is SYGVKD. The CDR3 contains 13 residues. The DNA of the CDR3 is TGTGCCATCGGCACCTCTTTGAACACTGAAGCTTTCTTT. Protein: CAIGTSLNTEAFF.

The rearrangement links TRBV6-4 to TRBJ2-2; 8 nucleotides align to TRBD1. The germline V gene has CDR1 MRHNA and CDR2 SNTAGT. The ends lost 6 bases at V and 6 bases at J; junction bases unmatched: 6. The CDR3 contains 14 residues. CDR3 nucleotide sequence: TGTGCCAGCAGCGCTCAGGGGGCCGCCGGGGAGCTGTTTTTT. Translated: CASSAQGAAGELFF.

The count of this clonotype is one. V and J are TRBV25-1 and TRBJ1-5; no firm D call. V was clipped by 6 bases and J by 2 bases, with 8 bases between them. The CDR3 covers 13 residues. The germline V gene encodes CDR1 MGHDK and CDR2 SYGVNS. CDR3 sequence: CASSGGGNQPQHF. CDR3 bases: TGTGCCAGCAGCGGTGGAGGCAATCAGCCCCAGCATTTT. Full variable domain (missing parts from reference TRBV25-1 and TRBJ1-5): EADIYQTPRYLVIGTGKKITLECSQTMGHDKMYWYQQDPGMELHLIHYSYGVNSTEKGDLSSESTVSRIRTEHFPLTLESARPSHTSQYLCASSGGGNQPQHFGDGTRLSIL.

The V call is TRBV2, the J call TRBJ2-2; D is perhaps TRBD1 (5 bases). In germline, CDR1 is SNHLY, CDR2 FYNNEI. V shed 7 bases and J shed 0 bases, with 9 bases lying between them. CDR3 size: 14 residues. The CDR3 DNA is TGTGCCAGCATTCAGGGCACGAACACCGGGGAGCTGTTTTTT. It yields the protein CASIQGTNTGELFF.

The chain has TRBV2 and TRBJ1-2; D unclear. The CDR3 contains 14 residues. V was shortened by 6 bases and J by 9 bases, with 20 bases between the two germline ends. Germline V gene data show CDR1 as SNHLY and CDR2 as FYNNEI. The CDR3 DNA reads as TGTGCCAGCAGGACCGACCAATACAGAGAAAGCTACACCTTC. It codes for CASRTDQYRESYTF. Based on the CDR3 plus reference TRBV2 and TRBJ1-2, the full variable domain is EPEVTQTPSHQVTQMGQEVILRCVPISNHLYFYWYRQILGQKVEFLVSFYNNEISEKSEIFDDQFSVERPDGSNFTLKIRSTKLEDSAMYFCASRTDQYRESYTFGSGTRLTVV.

This clonotype has a handful of counts. The chain has TRBV2 and TRBJ1-5, with D perhaps TRBD1 (5 bases). Germline assignment: CDR1 SNHLY and CDR2 FYNNEI. CDR3 length: 16 residues. V gave up 3 bases and J gave up 3 bases, with 15 bases separating them. The CDR3 region has the DNA TGTGCCAGCAGTGATGGGGGAAAATTCCCCAATCAGCCCCAGCATTTT. This codes for CASSDGGKFPNQPQHF.

This clonotype appeared a single time. The V gene is TRBV6-1, the J gene TRBJ1-5; 7 nucleotides agree with TRBD1. V lost 8 bases and J lost 4; bases outside the gene matches: 5. There are 13 residues in the CDR3. In germline, CDR1 is MNHNS, CDR2 SASEGT. This CDR3 reads CASGGTDNQPQHF. For the CDR3, the DNA is TGTGCCAGCGGAGGGACAGATAATCAGCCCCAGCATTTT.